This TCR beta chain was observed in a study of T cells after yellow fever vaccination. Study details: Low-cell-number fractions underwent preparation using SMART-Seq v4 Ultra Low Input.

The table lists this clonotype with a few counts. Its antigen is still unknown. This CDR3 has 15 residues. Trimming shortened V by 7 bases and J by 2 bases, and 16 bases separated the two germline ends. TCRdb re-derived calls from the 5' RACE reads in MiXCR, one entry per CDR3 protein. The top ten hold about 3.7% of the sample, which has a few hundred thousand distinct CDR3 sequences, roughly 8.7% seen once. Study-wide results and limits: After the booster, approximately 95% of CD4 and about nine tenths of CD8 primary-response clones were re-detected. Clonotypes appearing in both CD4 and CD8 compartments existed, and their share was small. Weaker overall, the secondary response nonetheless peaked faster (day 5 versus 15).

This material consisted of CD4+ T cells sorted from PBMCs, taken 5 days after the yellow fever booster vaccination. The receptor comes from a man between 18 and 29 years old who received the YFV17D yellow fever vaccine. The gene calls are TRBV12-3 or TRBV12-4 and TRBJ2-3; the D call may be TRBD1 or TRBD2 (6 bases each). The CDR3 loop is CASTTWGAVTDTQYF. Written as DNA, the CDR3 is TGTGCCAGCACCACCTGGGGGGCAGTCACAGATACGCAGTATTTT.